One sample yielded the 30 T cell receptor beta chains listed below, sequenced in a study of cytomegalovirus exposure and HLA in healthy donors. The PCR ran on 60 Vbeta and 13 Jbeta primers. Profiled with immunoSEQ multiplex PCR; TCRdb holds only in-frame clones, not every one. The sample comprises 100,000 to 130,000 clones, 82% of which are singletons, and less than 3.5% rests with the top ten. The sample comprised PBMCs. The source of these receptors is a young man in good health and CMV-seropositive.

The sample holds one count of this clone. The chain is built from TRBV21-1 and TRBJ2-7; the table's D call of TRBD2 was not tested on the DNA. TRBV21-1 is a listed pseudogene. This CDR3 has 18 amino acids. The CDR3 loop is CASSKEQPAPYGAYEQYF. Written as DNA, the CDR3 is TGTGCCAGCAGCAAAGAACAACCGGCCCCTTACGGGGCCTACGAGCAGTACTTC.

This chain joins TRBV18 and TRBJ2-1, with a possible D match to TRBD2 (7 bases). Germline CDR1 KGHSH, CDR2 LQKENI. The CDR3 is made up of 15 amino acids. Deletions cut 3 bases from V and 5 bases from J, with 14 bases between. The CDR3 region is CASSPPGGQNNEQFF. The CDR3 nucleotides read TGTGCCAGCTCACCCCCCGGGGGGCAGAACAATGAGCAGTTCTTC.

This chain connects TRBV5-8 to TRBJ1-2, with D unresolved. This CDR3 has 13 amino acids. V lost 4 bases to trimming and J lost 8 bases, with 15 bases between them. Germline V CDR1 and CDR2: SGHTS, YDEGEE. The CDR3: CASSTAPYRGYTF. CDR3 in DNA: TGTGCCAGCAGCACAGCACCATACCGAGGCTACACCTTC.

V usage is TRBV5-1 and J usage is TRBJ1-4, with no clear D. The CDR3 has 13 amino acids. Germline V gene data show CDR1 as SGHRS and CDR2 as YFSETQ. V was clipped by 7 bases and J by 0 bases, with 7 bases between them. For the CDR3, the DNA is TGCGCCAGCGGCGGGGCAACTAATGAAAAACTGTTTTTT. Amino acid sequence: CASGGATNEKLFF.

CDR3 sequence reads: CASRLGQGVLHGYTF. As DNA, the CDR3 is TGTGCCAGCAGATTAGGACAGGGGGTTCTTCATGGCTACACCTTC. This chain links TRBV6-5 with TRBJ1-2, with 10 positions matching TRBD1. The CDR3 has 15 amino acids. Trimming cost V 6 bases and J 6 bases; bases outside gene matches: 10. Looked up from germline, CDR1 is MNHEY and CDR2 is SVGAGI.

CDR3 protein: CASSPPSGGANTQYF. CDR3 in DNA: TGTGCCAGCAGCCCTCCTAGCGGGGGGGCAAATACGCAGTATTTT. V usage is TRBV11-2 and J usage is TRBJ2-3; 12 bases agree with TRBD2. Germline loops: CDR1 SGHAT, CDR2 FQNNGV. V shed 5 bases and J 7 bases; nucleotides not matched to a gene: 7. CDR3 size: 15 residues.

V and J are TRBV2 and TRBJ1-1; the D gene is possibly TRBD1 (5 bases). This CDR3 contains 13 residues. Germline V gene sequence: CDR1 SNHLY, CDR2 FYNNEI. Trimming cost V 4 bases and J 1 base, with 7 bases left between them. The CDR3 nucleotides are TGTGCCAGCAGTGGGGACTGGAACACTGAAGCTTTCTTT. Its translation is CASSGDWNTEAFF. The full variable domain, rest sourced from reference TRBV2 and TRBJ1-1, is EPEVTQTPSHQVTQMGQEVILRCVPISNHLYFYWYRQILGQKVEFLVSFYNNEISEKSEIFDDQFSVERPDGSNFTLKIRSTKLEDSAMYFCASSGDWNTEAFFGQGTRLTVV.

The sample holds one count of this clone. This chain uses TRBV30 with TRBJ1-2; TRBD1 agrees at 9 bases. Germline V CDR1 and CDR2: GTSNPN, SVGIG (reference sequence). CDR3 length: 17 amino acids. Trimming removed 1 base from V and 1 base from J; junction bases left unmatched: 10. In DNA form, the CDR3 reads TGTGCCTGGAGTGGTAAAGGGACAGGGAAGGGTAACTATGGCTACACCTTC. It encodes CAWSGKGTGKGNYGYTF.

This clone was seen once. The J gene is TRBJ1-1, the V gene TRBV6-1, with D unresolved. CDR3 length: 12 residues. Germline V gene sequence: CDR1 MNHNS, CDR2 SASEGT. V lost 4 bases to trimming and J lost 4 bases, with 7 bases between them. CDR3 nucleotide sequence: TGTGCCAGCAGTGGAGAATCCACTGAAGCTTTCTTT. Amino acids: CASSGESTEAFF.

The chain joins TRBV6-5 to TRBJ1-1; D might be TRBD1 (5 bases). V was shortened by 6 bases and J by 1 base, with 9 bases between the two germline ends. Per the germline V gene, CDR1 is MNHEY and CDR2 is SVGAGI. CDR3 length: 13 amino acids. CDR3 residues: CASRTQENTEAFF. The CDR3 DNA is TGTGCCAGCAGAACACAGGAGAACACTGAAGCTTTCTTT.

Points on this clone: Compared with germline, one end of the junction differs, possibly owing to a read error. This chain joins TRBV2 and TRBJ2-1, with TRBD2 matching 10 bases. CDR1 is SNHLY and CDR2 is FYNNEI in the germline V gene. This CDR3 comprises 12 residues. This CDR3 reads CASSEIRAGGVF. The DNA of the CDR3 is TGTGCCAGCAGTGAAATACGAGCGGGGGGGGTCTTC.

In its sample, this clone was seen once. This chain joins TRBV5-1 and TRBJ2-1; perhaps TRBD2 as D (5 bases). The CDR3 has 13 amino acids. Per germline, CDR1 SGHRS and CDR2 YFSETQ. The ends were cut back, 6 bases at V and 8 bases at J, with 15 bases in the middle. The CDR3 nucleotides are TGCGCCAGCACCCCTACACTAGGCTATGAGCAGTTCTTC. It specifies CASTPTLGYEQFF.

The chain uses TRBV19 and TRBJ2-7, with 12 bases lining up with TRBD1. Germline V gene sequence: CDR1 LNHDA, CDR2 SQIVND (reference sequence). After removal of 4 bases from V and 5 bases from J, the junction contained 18 bases not matched to a gene. The CDR3 is 19 amino acids. CDR3 DNA sequence: TGTGCCAGTAGTAAACTCCCGGGACAGGGGGCGTTGGTCCGCAACGAGCAGTACTTC. Amino acid sequence: CASSKLPGQGALVRNEQYF.

This sequence joins TRBV10-3 and TRBJ2-5; 7 positions match TRBD1. The CDR3 runs 12 residues. The germline CDR1 and CDR2 sequences are ENHRY and SYGVKD. V dropped 6 bases and J dropped 3; count of bases not matched to a gene: 1. The CDR3 reads CAISGTEETQYF. Here the CDR3 DNA reads TGTGCCATCAGCGGGACAGAAGAGACCCAGTACTTC.

The CDR3 protein is CASSYSYGANEKLFF. The CDR3 nucleotides are TGTGCCAGCAGTTACTCGTACGGAGCTAATGAAAAACTGTTTTTT. The rearrangement links TRBV6-5 to TRBJ1-4; no firm D call. CDR3 length: 15 amino acids. CDR1 and CDR2 from the germline V gene are MNHEY and SVGAGI. V lost 0 bases and J 3 bases, leaving 8 bases between the germline ends.

This chain links TRBV2 with TRBJ2-4, with 8 bases identical to TRBD2. The CDR3 is 15 amino acids. The germline CDR1 and CDR2 sequences are SNHLY and FYNNEI. Unmatched junction bases numbered 12, after V lost 11 bases and J lost 3 bases. The CDR3 reads CASETGGLDKNIQYF. The CDR3 DNA is TGTGCCTCGGAAACGGGGGGGCTGGACAAAAACATTCAGTACTTC.

The chain links TRBV30 to TRBJ1-5; TRBD1 aligns across 9 bases. Trimming removed 1 base from V and 7 bases from J; junction bases left unmatched: 5. This CDR3 comprises 14 residues. Germline assignment: CDR1 GTSNPN and CDR2 SVGIG (reference sequence). The CDR3 spells CAWSGGTGRQPQHF. In nucleotides, the CDR3 is TGTGCCTGGAGTGGAGGGACAGGGAGGCAGCCCCAGCATTTT.

The rearrangement joins TRBV9 to TRBJ2-3; no reliable D call. This CDR3 contains 14 residues. The germline V and J ends were trimmed by 2 bases and 4 bases, with 11 bases remaining between them. Germline V gene data show CDR1 as SGDLS and CDR2 as YYNGEE. CDR3 sequence (DNA): TGTGCCAGCAGCGTCGTCCTGCGCCCAGATACGCAGTATTTT. The encoded protein is CASSVVLRPDTQYF.

The genes are TRBV5-4 and TRBJ1-1; tentative D call: TRBD1 (6 bases). There are 15 residues in the CDR3. Germline V CDR1 and CDR2: SGHNT, YYREEE (reference sequence). Trimming left V 4 bases short and J 1 base short, with 14 bases between. The CDR3 DNA is TGTGCCAGCAGCGCCAACAGGGCGCCGAACACTGAAGCTTTCTTT. Translation: CASSANRAPNTEAFF.

V usage is TRBV19 and J usage is TRBJ1-2, with TRBD1 matching over 10 bases. The CDR3 has 14 residues. The germline V gene has CDR1 LNHDA and CDR2 SQIVND (reference sequence). The junction had 7 bases not matched to a gene; V was cut back by 6 bases and J by 6 bases. The DNA for the CDR3 is TGTGCCAGTAGCCCGGACAGGGGGATCGATGGCTACACCTTC. Translated: CASSPDRGIDGYTF.

The chain links TRBV7-9 to TRBJ1-2; D may be TRBD1 (5 bases). Trimming stripped 3 bases from V and 3 bases from J, with 8 bases between. This CDR3 comprises 13 residues. The germline V gene encodes CDR1 SEHNR and CDR2 FQNEAQ (reference sequence). Here the CDR3 DNA reads TGTGCCAGCAGCTTTCGACAGTACTATGGCTACACCTTC. Amino acids: CASSFRQYYGYTF.

The V gene is TRBV2, the J gene TRBJ2-4; D might be TRBD2 (5 bases). Trimming pared 4 bases from V and 9 bases from J, leaving 13 bases between. This CDR3 is built from 13 residues. In germline, CDR1 is SNHLY, CDR2 FYNNEI. CDR3 in DNA: TGTGCCAGCAGTGGGCGGGTAGAGAGCATTCAGTACTTC. Its protein product is CASSGRVESIQYF.

The J gene is TRBJ2-3, the V gene TRBV4-1, with TRBD2 matching 11 bases. Germline V gene sequence: CDR1 MGHRA, CDR2 YSYEKL. The V and J ends lost 1 base and 3 bases, in that order; junction bases with no gene match: 9. The length of the CDR3 is 18 residues. The CDR3: CASSQASATSGGTDTQYF. CDR3 nucleotide sequence: TGCGCCAGCAGCCAAGCCTCCGCAACTAGCGGGGGTACAGATACGCAGTATTTT.

The V call is TRBV9, the J call TRBJ2-3; the D is unclear. CDR3 length equals 14 residues. V lost 4 bases and J lost 9, with 18 bases in between. The germline V gene has CDR1 SGDLS and CDR2 YYNGEE. This CDR3 is CASSPYNTDTTQYF. The CDR3 DNA is TGTGCCAGCAGCCCCTACAATACAGATACCACGCAGTATTTT.

V is TRBV7-8 and J is TRBJ2-3, with D possibly being TRBD2 (5 bases). V was clipped by 3 bases and J by 4 bases, with 14 bases between them. The length of the CDR3 is 15 residues. Looked up from germline, CDR1 is SGHVS and CDR2 is FQNEAQ. CDR3 bases: TGTGCCAGCAGCTTCGCGCCGGGGTGGGCAGATACGCAGTATTTT. Amino acids: CASSFAPGWADTQYF. Full variable domain (remainder filled in from reference TRBV7-8 and TRBJ2-3): GAGVSQSPRYKVAKRGQDVALRCDPISGHVSLFWYQQALGQGPEFLTYFQNEAQLDKSGLPSDRFFAERPEGSVSTLKIQRTQQEDSAVYLCASSFAPGWADTQYFGPGTRLTVL.

This sequence joins TRBV7-8 and TRBJ1-2; TRBD1 agrees at 8 bases. Germline V gives CDR1 SGHVS, CDR2 FQNEAQ. This CDR3 spans 16 amino acids. V gave up 2 bases and J gave up 3 bases; unmatched junction bases: 8. The CDR3 loop is CASSLWTGRKDYGYTF. The CDR3 nucleotides read TGTGCCAGCAGCTTATGGACAGGGAGGAAGGACTATGGCTACACCTTC.

This clone was detected a few times. This chain joins TRBV5-1 and TRBJ2-3; TRBD2 matches 11 bases. The V gene's germline CDR1 is SGHRS and CDR2 YFSETQ. V gave up 3 bases and J gave up 2 bases; unmatched junction bases: 5. The CDR3 is 16 amino acids. CDR3 protein: CASSSTSGALTDTQYF. CDR3 in DNA: TGCGCCAGCAGCTCGACTAGCGGGGCGCTCACAGATACGCAGTATTTT.

V and J are TRBV21-1 and TRBJ2-3; TRBD2 reflects the table's D call only, with no check against the DNA. TRBV21-1 is marked as a pseudogene. CDR3 size: 12 residues. The CDR3 sequence: CASSPRGATQYF. In nucleotides, the CDR3 is TGTGCCAGCAGCCCCCGGGGGGCTACGCAGTATTTT.

The rearrangement links TRBV5-1 to TRBJ1-6; unclear D gene. There are 17 residues in the CDR3. Trimming stripped 0 bases from V and 2 bases from J, with 12 bases between. Germline assignment: CDR1 SGHRS and CDR2 YFSETQ. CDR3 amino acids: CASSLEAGNAYNSPLHF. In DNA form, the CDR3 reads TGCGCCAGCAGCTTGGAGGCGGGGAATGCCTATAATTCACCCCTCCACTTT.

This clone is judged medium-sized. The J gene is TRBJ1-6, the V gene TRBV6-6; the D is unclear. Germline values: CDR1 MNHNY, CDR2 SVGAGI (reference sequence). The CDR3 extends over 11 amino acids. Between the trimmed V and J ends, which lost 5 bases and 9 bases, there was a span of 5 bases. CDR3 region: CASSPGSPLHF. In DNA form, the CDR3 reads TGTGCCAGCAGTCCCGGTTCACCCCTCCACTTT.